This T cell receptor beta chain was profiled in a study of beta chain features in type 1 diabetes. Looking at the study overall: Sorted cells numbering over 95,000,000 were examined across all samples. Study-level points and caveats: For Type 1 diabetes patients, all four CD4+ subsets carried TCRB CDR3s that were moderately but significantly shorter. PCR might preferentially amplify shorter templates, equally in patients and controls. Within patients, naive, central memory and Treg TCRB repertoires seemed more similar than within healthy donors.

Germline CDR1 MDHEN, CDR2 SYDVKM. The germline V and J ends were trimmed by 6 bases and 4 bases, with 16 bases remaining between them. This CDR3 is built from 14 residues. This clone was seen a few times. Its specificity is unknown. Blood was drawn once from each donor into heparinised tubes. The draws averaged approximately 110 mL. All of the isolated RNA was reverse transcribed, so expressed TCRB transcripts were sequenced. Sequencing used immunoSEQ multiplex PCR; TCRdb keeps in-frame clones, though not all of them. The data hold a few hundred thousand clones, with over 8.5% observed a single time. The sequencing input was central memory CD4+ T cells from blood. The chain couples TRBV28 to TRBJ2-7; unclear D gene. This clonotype was obtained from a man aged 30-40 years with type 1 diabetes. The CDR3 nucleotides are TGTGCCAGCAGGATCAGCCCCGACGGGTACGAGCAGTACTTC. Residues: CASRISPDGYEQYF.